This T cell receptor beta chain was sequenced in a study of cytomegalovirus exposure and HLA in healthy donors. This CDR3 has 14 residues. Germline CDR1 and CDR2: MNHEY and SVGAGI. The J segment lost 1 base and the V segment lost 4 bases, leaving 4 bases of the junction unmatched. Study observations and caveats: Accurate HLA-A and HLA-B prediction from TCR beta sequences was reported for most subjects. Later analysis associated a missense DCLRE1C variant with TCR beta V- and J-gene trimming.

It was with 60 Vbeta and 13 Jbeta primers that the PCR ran. TCRdb keeps only in-frame clones here, not all; method: immunoSEQ multiplex PCR. The table lists approximately 190,000 clones, about four fifths of them singletons. About this clone itself: As yet, its antigen is unknown.

V usage is TRBV6-5 and J usage is TRBJ2-7; 7 positions match TRBD1. This receptor was taken from a man aged 35-49 years in good health and CMV-seropositive. The sequencing input was PBMCs. The CDR3: CASSWGTDSYEQYF. CDR3 nucleotides: TGTGCCAGCAGTTGGGGGACAGATTCCTACGAGCAGTACTTC.